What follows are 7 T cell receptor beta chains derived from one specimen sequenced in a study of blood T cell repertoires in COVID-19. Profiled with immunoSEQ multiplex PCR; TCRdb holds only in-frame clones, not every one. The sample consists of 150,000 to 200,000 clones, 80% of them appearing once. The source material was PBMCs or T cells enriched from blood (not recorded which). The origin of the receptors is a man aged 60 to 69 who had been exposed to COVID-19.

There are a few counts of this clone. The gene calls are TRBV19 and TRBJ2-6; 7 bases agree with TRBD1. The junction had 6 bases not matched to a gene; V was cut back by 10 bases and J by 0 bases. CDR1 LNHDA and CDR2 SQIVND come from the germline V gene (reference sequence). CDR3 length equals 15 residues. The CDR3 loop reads CATRDSYSGANVLTF. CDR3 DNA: TGTGCCACCAGGGACAGCTACTCTGGGGCCAACGTCCTGACTTTC.

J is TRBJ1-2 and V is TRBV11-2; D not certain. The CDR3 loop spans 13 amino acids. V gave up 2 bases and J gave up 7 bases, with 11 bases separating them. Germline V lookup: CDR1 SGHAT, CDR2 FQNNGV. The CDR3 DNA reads TGTGCCAGCAGCTTATTGCAGCGGGGTGGCTACACCTTC. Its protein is CASSLLQRGGYTF.

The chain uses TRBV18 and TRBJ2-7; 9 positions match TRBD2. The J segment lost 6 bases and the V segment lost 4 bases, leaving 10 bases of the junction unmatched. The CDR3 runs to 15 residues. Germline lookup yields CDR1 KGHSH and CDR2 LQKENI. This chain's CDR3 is CASSQMREGLGEQYF. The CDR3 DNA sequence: TGTGCCAGCTCACAGATGCGGGAGGGCCTGGGCGAGCAGTACTTC. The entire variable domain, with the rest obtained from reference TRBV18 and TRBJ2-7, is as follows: NAGVMQNPRHLVRRRGQEARLRCSPMKGHSHVYWYRQLPEEGLKFMVYLQKENIIDESGMPKERFSAEFPKEGPSILRIQQVVRGDSAAYFCASSQMREGLGEQYFGPGTRLTVT.

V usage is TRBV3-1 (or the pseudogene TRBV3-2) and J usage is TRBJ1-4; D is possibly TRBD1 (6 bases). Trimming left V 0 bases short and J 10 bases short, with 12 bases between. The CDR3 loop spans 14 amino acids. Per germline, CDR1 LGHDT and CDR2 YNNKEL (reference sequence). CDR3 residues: CASSQDAGVRKLFF. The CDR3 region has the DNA TGTGCCAGCAGCCAAGATGCAGGGGTTAGAAAACTGTTTTTT.

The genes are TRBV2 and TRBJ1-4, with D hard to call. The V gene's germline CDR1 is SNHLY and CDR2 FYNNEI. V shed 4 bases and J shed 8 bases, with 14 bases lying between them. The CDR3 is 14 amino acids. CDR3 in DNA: TGTGCCAGCAGTGTTAGGCGGGTTGGAGAAAAACTGTTTTTT. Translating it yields CASSVRRVGEKLFF. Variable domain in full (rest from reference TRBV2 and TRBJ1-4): EPEVTQTPSHQVTQMGQEVILRCVPISNHLYFYWYRQILGQKVEFLVSFYNNEISEKSEIFDDQFSVERPDGSNFTLKIRSTKLEDSAMYFCASSVRRVGEKLFFGSGTQLSVL.

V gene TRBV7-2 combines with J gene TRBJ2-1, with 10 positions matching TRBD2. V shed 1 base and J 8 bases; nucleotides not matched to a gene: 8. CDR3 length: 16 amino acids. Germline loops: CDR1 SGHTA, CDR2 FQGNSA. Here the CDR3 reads CASSLGQREGRYEQFF. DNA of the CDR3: TGTGCCAGCAGCTTAGGGCAGCGGGAGGGCCGTTATGAGCAGTTCTTC.

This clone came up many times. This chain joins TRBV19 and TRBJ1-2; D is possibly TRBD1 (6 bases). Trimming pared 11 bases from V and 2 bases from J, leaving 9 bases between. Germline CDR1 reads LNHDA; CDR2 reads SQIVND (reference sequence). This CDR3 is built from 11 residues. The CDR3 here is CAGQPNYGYTF. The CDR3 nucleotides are TGTGCCGGACAGCCGAACTATGGCTACACCTTC.